This T cell receptor beta chain was sequenced in a study of blood T cell repertoires in COVID-19. The wider study: Sites across the United States, Italy and Spain contributed samples from acute and convalescent COVID-19.

V lost 3 bases and J lost 5, with 9 bases in between. The CDR3 has 13 amino acids. Germline lookup yields CDR1 KGHDR and CDR2 SFDVKD. Sequencing was performed with immunoSEQ multiplex PCR; in TCRdb, only in-frame clones are kept and a portion is missing. The sample lists 130,000 or so clones, about 85% occurring once. Sequencing input: peripheral blood. The chain joins TRBV24-1 to TRBJ1-1; D is perhaps TRBD1 (5 bases). This clonotype was sampled from a human donor in a cohort sampled during active COVID-19. Here the CDR3 reads CATSDVGRTEAFF. The DNA of the CDR3 is TGTGCCACCAGTGATGTGGGGCGGACTGAAGCTTTCTTT.